The clone carrying this T cell receptor (beta chain) was seen only a few times. The antigen is unknown. These data are taken from a study of beta chain features in type 1 diabetes. The CDR3 is 16 amino acids. Germline trimming cut 1 base from V and 5 bases from J; bases unmatched to any gene: 9. Germline V gene sequence: CDR1 SGDLS, CDR2 YYNGEE. Study conclusions and caveats: Individuals with type 1 diabetes displayed fewer insertions and more deletions at VDJ junctions. Researchers reported that naive, central memory and Treg TCRB repertoires appeared more similar in patients than in healthy donors. Reads derived from cDNA could over-represent cells showing high TCR expression.

Reverse transcription of all isolated RNA meant that expressed TCRB transcripts were sequenced. This table comes from immunoSEQ multiplex PCR, and its TCRdb copy is limited to in-frame clones, with some not included. The data show 620,000 or so clones, with roughly 16% seen just once and about 0.097% held by the top ten. The TCR sequence derives from a man aged 18 to 30 in good health. The sample consisted of naive CD4+ T cells from blood. J is TRBJ1-1 and V is TRBV9, with 9 bases matching TRBD1. The CDR3, as DNA: TGTGCCAGCAGCGTAACCCCACAGGGGGCGAAAACTGAAGCTTTCTTT. Amino acid sequence: CASSVTPQGAKTEAFF.